Below are 16 T cell receptor beta chains sequenced from a single sample in a study of blood T cell repertoires in COVID-19. Data came from immunoSEQ multiplex PCR; TCRdb stores just in-frame clones and leaves some out. The sample shows 95,000 to 120,000 clones, 70% to 90% of them seen only once. Sequencing input: peripheral blood. The receptors shown here come from a woman in her 70s who had recovered from COVID-19.

The gene calls are TRBV6-5 and TRBJ1-5; possibly TRBD1 for D (5 bases). This CDR3 region has 14 residues. With 6 bases removed from V and 3 bases from J, the gap between germline ends came to 12 bases. Germline V CDR1 and CDR2: MNHEY, SVGAGI. CDR3 region: CASRAPGNNQPQHF. CDR3 DNA sequence: TGTGCCAGCAGGGCCCCAGGGAACAATCAGCCCCAGCATTTT.

V and J are TRBV21-1 and TRBJ2-4; the D call of TRBD2 is as the table states it, not checked on the DNA. TRBV21-1 is listed as a pseudogene. There are 16 residues in the CDR3. CDR3 coding DNA: TGTGCCAGCAGCAAAAACCCTAGGACTGCTTGTAGCATTCAGTACTTC. Translating it yields CASSKNPRTACSIQYF.

This chain connects TRBV19 to TRBJ2-6, with D uncertain. This CDR3 spans 14 amino acids. V lost 5 bases to trimming and J lost 0 bases, with 5 bases between them. Germline V gene lookup returns CDR1 LNHDA and CDR2 SQIVND (reference sequence). CDR3 sequence reads: CASSPNSGANVLTF. The CDR3 DNA follows: TGTGCCAGTAGTCCAAACTCTGGGGCCAACGTCCTGACTTTC.

This chain joins TRBV5-1 and TRBJ2-1; a possible D gene is TRBD1 (5 bases). The CDR3 contains 12 residues. The V gene lost 1 base and the J gene lost 7 bases, with 6 bases spanning the gap. CDR1 is SGHRS and CDR2 is YFSETQ in the germline V gene. Here the CDR3 DNA reads TGCGCCAGCAGCTTGCAGGGAAATGAGCAGTTCTTC. Residues: CASSLQGNEQFF. Complete variable domain (other parts from reference TRBV5-1 and TRBJ2-1): KAGVTQTPRYLIKTRGQQVTLSCSPISGHRSVSWYQQTPGQGLQFLFEYFSETQRNKGNFPGRFSGRQFSNSRSEMNVSTLELGDSALYLCASSLQGNEQFFGPGTRLTVL.

A single count supports this clone. This chain joins TRBV5-6 and TRBJ2-1; D may be TRBD2 (6 bases). The CDR3 consists of 14 residues. The germline V gene has CDR1 SGHDT and CDR2 YYEEEE. Trimming stripped 4 bases from V and 12 bases from J, with 20 bases between. The CDR3 nucleotides read TGTGCCAGCAGCGAGGCTAGCGAGGGAAGAAGGCAGTTCTTC. This encodes CASSEASEGRRQFF. Supplemented by reference TRBV5-6 and TRBJ2-1, the full variable domain reads DAGVTQSPTHLIKTRGQQVTLRCSPKSGHDTVSWYQQALGQGPQFIFQYYEEEERQRGNFPDRFSGHQFPNYSSELNVNALLLGDSALYLCASSEASEGRRQFFGPGTRLTVL.

The sample holds a few counts of this clone. The junction differs from germline at one of its ends, possibly a read error. The CDR3 sequence: CASRTGQDSSEQYF. The CDR3 DNA is TGTGCCAGCAGGACGGGACAGGATTCCTCCGAGCAGTACTTC. The chain is built from TRBV6-5 and TRBJ2-7; TRBD1 agrees at 8 bases. CDR3 length: 14 residues. The germline V gene has CDR1 MNHEY and CDR2 SVGAGI.

This chain connects TRBV7-9 to TRBJ1-6, with 7 bases fitting TRBD1. The CDR3 is 15 amino acids. The V gene's germline CDR1 is SEHNR and CDR2 FQNEAQ (reference sequence). V lost 2 bases and J lost 6; bases outside the gene matches: 4. Written as DNA, the CDR3 is TGTGCCAGCAGCTTACTCCGACAGGGTAATTCACCCCTCCACTTT. This encodes CASSLLRQGNSPLHF.

This rearrangement joins TRBV7-8 to TRBJ1-1; D not resolved. In germline, CDR1 is SGHVS, CDR2 FQNEAQ. The CDR3 covers 14 residues. With 5 bases removed from V and 1 base from J, the gap between germline ends came to 11 bases. The CDR3 here is CASSKQMPNTEAFF. The DNA of the CDR3 is TGTGCCAGCAGCAAACAGATGCCGAACACTGAAGCTTTCTTT.

The chain carries TRBV7-2 and TRBJ1-1, with TRBD1 identical over 8 bases. V lost 5 bases and J lost 1; bases outside the gene matches: 6. This CDR3 has 15 amino acids. CDR1 and CDR2 (germline): SGHTA, FQGNSA. CDR3 sequence reads: CASSLQGVGNTEAFF. The DNA for the CDR3 is TGTGCCAGCAGCCTACAGGGGGTCGGGAACACTGAAGCTTTCTTT.

This sequence joins TRBV5-1 and TRBJ2-7, with 10 bases aligning to TRBD2. The CDR3 has 15 residues. With V trimmed by 0 bases and J by 7 bases, 7 bases remained unmatched. Germline loops: CDR1 SGHRS, CDR2 YFSETQ. CDR3 nucleotide sequence: TGCGCCAGCAGCTTGGTGGCTAGCGGGAGTGAAGAGCAGTACTTC. Encoded protein: CASSLVASGSEEQYF.

The sample holds one count of this clone. The chain's CDR3 is CACTGTSRQYF. CDR3 coding DNA: TGTGCCTGTACCGGGACTAGTCGGCAGTATTTT. The genes are TRBV30 and TRBJ2-3; the match to TRBD2 covers 8 bases. This CDR3 region has 11 residues. V lost 6 bases to trimming and J lost 11 bases; unmatched junction nucleotides: 7. The germline gives CDR1 GTSNPN, CDR2 SVGIG (reference sequence).

Relative to its sample, this clone is large. The chain uses TRBV5-1 and TRBJ2-7; 7 bases align to TRBD2. Germline CDR1 and CDR2: SGHRS and YFSETQ. V shed 0 bases, J shed 0 bases, and the junction held 6 bases outside the gene matches. The CDR3 has 16 residues. CDR3 DNA: TGCGCCAGCAGCTTGGAATATGGGACTATCTCCTACGAGCAGTACTTC. It specifies CASSLEYGTISYEQYF.

The chain uses TRBV7-3 and TRBJ2-1, with TRBD2 matching 9 bases. After removal of 5 bases from V and 5 bases from J, the junction contained 10 bases not matched to a gene. Germline CDR1 and CDR2: SGHTA and FQGTGA. The CDR3 extends over 16 amino acids. CDR3 DNA: TGTGCCAGCAGCCAAACAGGGCTAGCGGGGAACAATGAGCAGTTCTTC. It encodes CASSQTGLAGNNEQFF.

The V and J genes are TRBV28 and TRBJ1-2; 8 nucleotides agree with TRBD1. With 2 bases clipped from V and 5 bases from J, the junction kept 10 bases outside the gene matches. CDR3 length: 16 residues. Germline CDR1 MDHEN, CDR2 SYDVKM. The DNA of the CDR3 is TGTGCCAGCAGTTTAGAAGGCAGGGGGCAAGGGTATGGCTACACCTTC. Amino acids: CASSLEGRGQGYGYTF.

The chain recombines TRBV9 with TRBJ2-1; D possibly corresponds to TRBD2 (5 bases). The V end was cut by 4 bases, the J end by 2 bases, with 10 bases between. Looked up from germline, CDR1 is SGDLS and CDR2 is YYNGEE. CDR3 length equals 14 residues. CDR3 coding DNA: TGTGCCAGCAGCCCCCGACTACCCTACAATGAGCAGTTCTTC. Protein: CASSPRLPYNEQFF.

As DNA, the CDR3 is TGTGCCAGCAGCCAAGATCTGCTGCCCAGCGGGGGGGATTATGAGCAGTTCTTC. It specifies CASSQDLLPSGGDYEQFF. The genes are TRBV3-1 (or the pseudogene TRBV3-2) and TRBJ2-1, with TRBD2 matching over 10 bases. The trim removed 0 bases at V and 8 bases at J, leaving 13 bases unmatched. Germline CDR1 and CDR2: LGHDT and YNNKEL (reference sequence). This CDR3 comprises 18 residues.